This T cell receptor (beta chain) was retrieved from a study of T cells in Graves' hyperthyroidism and ophthalmopathy. TCR beta CDR3 region amplification was performed from RNA transcripts. A set of HTBI primers served as the primers for a first-round RT-PCR of the TCR CDR3. TCRdb called the multiplex PCR reads again in MiXCR, with one record for every CDR3 protein. The repertoire holds around 610,000 distinct CDR3 sequences, roughly 15% seen once, with 3.5% to 4.5% in the top ten. Germline V gene lookup returns CDR1 MGHRA and CDR2 YSYEKL. This CDR3 spans 15 amino acids. Trimming cost V 4 bases and J 5 bases; bases outside gene matches: 10.

The sequencing sample was made of blood. This clonotype was sampled from a woman in her 40s with Graves' ophthalmopathy. The V call is TRBV4-1, the J call TRBJ2-5; 7 positions match TRBD2. CDR3 nucleotides: TGCGCCAGCAGCCCAGTTAGACTAGCTCGGGAGACCCAGTACTTC. This sequence encodes CASSPVRLARETQYF.